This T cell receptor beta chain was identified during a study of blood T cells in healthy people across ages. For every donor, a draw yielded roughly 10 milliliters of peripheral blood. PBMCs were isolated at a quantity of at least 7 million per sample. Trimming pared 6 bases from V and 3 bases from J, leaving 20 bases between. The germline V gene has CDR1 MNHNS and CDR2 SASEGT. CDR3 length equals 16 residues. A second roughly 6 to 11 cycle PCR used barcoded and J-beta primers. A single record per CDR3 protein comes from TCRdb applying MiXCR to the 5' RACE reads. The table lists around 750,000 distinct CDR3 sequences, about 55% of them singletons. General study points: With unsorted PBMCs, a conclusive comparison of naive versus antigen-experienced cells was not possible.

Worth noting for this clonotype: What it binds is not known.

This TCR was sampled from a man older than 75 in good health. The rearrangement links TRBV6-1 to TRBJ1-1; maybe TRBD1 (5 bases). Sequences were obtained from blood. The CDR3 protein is CASRGAGPEGDTEAFF. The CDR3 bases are TGTGCCAGCAGAGGAGCAGGGCCCGAAGGGGACACTGAAGCTTTCTTT.